These 5 T cell receptor beta chains share one sample of origin, sequenced in a study of cytomegalovirus exposure and HLA in healthy donors. The PCR was carried out with 60 Vbeta primers and 13 Jbeta primers. Sequencing was performed with immunoSEQ multiplex PCR; in TCRdb, only in-frame clones are kept and a portion is missing. Among 40,000 to 45,000 clones, around 53% were seen once, and the ten largest hold 6%. Sequencing was performed on PBMCs. The receptors come from a man in his 60s in good health and CMV-seronegative.

The chain's CDR3 is CASSLGGVTGELFF. CDR3 nucleotides: TGTGCCAGCAGCTTGGGAGGGGTCACCGGGGAGCTGTTTTTT. The chain combines TRBV7-8 with TRBJ2-2; 7 positions match TRBD2. CDR3 length: 14 residues. Germline V lookup: CDR1 SGHVS, CDR2 FQNEAQ. Trimming removed 3 bases from V and 4 bases from J; junction bases left unmatched: 2.

The rearrangement uses TRBV9 and TRBJ1-1; no firm D call. This CDR3 region has 13 residues. Per germline, CDR1 SGDLS and CDR2 YYNGEE. Trimming took off 4 bases at V and 5 bases at J, with 12 bases between the two ends. CDR3 nucleotide sequence: TGTGCCAGCAGCCCCTACCCGGGGACTGAAGCTTTCTTT. As protein: CASSPYPGTEAFF.

J is TRBJ2-1 and V is TRBV4-1; possible D gene TRBD2, 6 bases. CDR1 is MGHRA, CDR2 YSYEKL, per germline. Trimming shortened V by 4 bases and J by 3 bases, and 16 bases separated the two germline ends. The CDR3 covers 16 residues. The CDR3 protein is CASSRQLAELYNEQFF. CDR3 DNA sequence: TGCGCCAGCAGCCGTCAATTAGCGGAACTCTACAATGAGCAGTTCTTC.

The chain employs TRBV9 and TRBJ1-4; D is perhaps TRBD1 (5 bases). Trimming shortened V by 0 bases and J by 8 bases, and 14 bases separated the two germline ends. Germline V gene data show CDR1 as SGDLS and CDR2 as YYNGEE. The CDR3 length is 15 residues. CDR3 nucleotide sequence: TGTGCCAGCAGCGTAGGGACGACAGTCGGGGAAAAACTGTTTTTT. Translation gives CASSVGTTVGEKLFF. Using reference TRBV9 and TRBJ1-4 for the parts outside the CDR3, the full variable domain is DSGVTQTPKHLITATGQRVTLRCSPRSGDLSVYWYQQSLDQGLQFLIQYYNGEERAKGNILERFSAQQFPDLHSELNLSSLELGDSALYFCASSVGTTVGEKLFFGSGTQLSVL.

The genes are TRBV2 and TRBJ1-1; D is unclear. CDR3 length: 15 amino acids. CDR1 is SNHLY, CDR2 FYNNEI, per germline. V gave up 3 bases and J gave up 1 base, with 12 bases separating them. CDR3 nucleotide sequence: TGTGCCAGCAGTGACAGGATGGGCTGGAACACTGAAGCTTTCTTT. It is translated as CASSDRMGWNTEAFF.